This T cell receptor (beta chain) came from a study of cytomegalovirus exposure and HLA in healthy donors. Overall study results and limits: Some V segments could not be told apart, so they were left out, TRBV6-2 and TRBV6-3 among them.

The PCR was carried out with 60 Vbeta primers and 13 Jbeta primers. TCRdb's copy holds only in-frame clones and misses some; the assay was immunoSEQ multiplex PCR. The profile shows some 77,000 clones, around 80% of them singletons. The ends were cut back, 0 bases at V and 4 bases at J, with 8 bases in the middle. Germline CDR1 is SGHRS and CDR2 is YFSETQ. The CDR3 totals 14 residues. Note on this clone: What it binds is not known.

What was sequenced was PBMCs. This clonotype was obtained from a man aged 25-45 years in good health and CMV-seronegative. J is TRBJ2-1 and V is TRBV5-1; D ambiguous. CDR3 sequence: CASSLEAGYNEQFF. The CDR3 DNA follows: TGCGCCAGCAGCTTGGAGGCCGGGTACAATGAGCAGTTCTTC.